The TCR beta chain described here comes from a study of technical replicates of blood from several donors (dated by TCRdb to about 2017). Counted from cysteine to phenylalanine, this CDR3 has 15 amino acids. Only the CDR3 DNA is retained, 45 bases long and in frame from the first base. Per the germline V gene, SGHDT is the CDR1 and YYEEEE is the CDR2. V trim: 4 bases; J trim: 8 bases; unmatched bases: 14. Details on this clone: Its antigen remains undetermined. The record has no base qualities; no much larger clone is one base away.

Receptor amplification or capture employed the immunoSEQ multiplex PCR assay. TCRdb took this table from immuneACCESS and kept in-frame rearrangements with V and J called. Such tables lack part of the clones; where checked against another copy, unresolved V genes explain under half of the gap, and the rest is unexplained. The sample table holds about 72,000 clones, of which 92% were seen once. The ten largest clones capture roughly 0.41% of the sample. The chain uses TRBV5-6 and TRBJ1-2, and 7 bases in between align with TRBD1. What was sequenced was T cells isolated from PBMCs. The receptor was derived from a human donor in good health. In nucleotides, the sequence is TGTGCCAGCAGCCGCACACCGACAGGGCTCGGAGGCTACACCTTC. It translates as CASSRTPTGLGGYTF.